This T cell receptor (beta chain) was observed in a study of blood T cell repertoires in COVID-19. On the study more broadly: Collection of acute and convalescent COVID-19 samples took place in the United States, Italy and Spain.

The count of this clone is one. Study processing details: It was from reference gene primer amplification that nucleated cell counts were estimated. Method: immunoSEQ multiplex PCR; TCRdb's copy keeps in-frame clones and lacks some. D and trimming were read from the DNA, whereas the V and J calls and clone size are those reported in that table. The table shows 50,000 to 80,000 clones, with around nine tenths occurring only once. With V trimmed by 3 bases and J by 2 bases, 5 bases remained unmatched. The CDR3 covers 16 residues. Germline V gene lookup returns CDR1 KGHSH and CDR2 LQKENI. The V call is TRBV18, the J call TRBJ2-2; 8 nucleotides agree with TRBD2. The sequence was collected from a man in his 60s with acute or convalescent COVID-19. Sequences were obtained from peripheral blood. DNA of the CDR3: TGTGCCAGCTCACCGCCGGGGGGGCTTAACACCGGGGAGCTGTTTTTT. Its translation is CASSPPGGLNTGELFF.